This TCR beta chain was captured by sequencing in a study of blood T cell repertoires in COVID-19 (dated by TCRdb to 2020 to 2022). Looking at the study overall: Samples covering the acute and convalescent phases of COVID-19 were provided by collaborators in the United States, Italy and Spain. Where HLA class I and class II types were available, the types were taken from metadata supplied by the sample provider, not from assay-based typing. The repertoires were released in a freely available public database intended as a resource for research on the immune response to SARS-CoV-2. The samples were drawn from the first 160 participants of the ongoing ImmuneRACE study and from 1,200 or so subjects provided by 6 global collaborators. Nearly every sample came with metadata listing a de-identified subject ID, COVID-19 status, age in years and sex. The dataset comprised deeply sampled blood TCRbeta repertoires from subjects exposed to, actively infected with, or recovered from COVID-19. The material from the prospective study consisted of cDNA or gDNA derived from T cells, B-cell-depleted T cells, or PBMCs.

The full study reports these points: The amount of clinical and demographic metadata varied by source and participant and was provided uncurated.

TCRbeta CDR3 regions were amplified from genomic DNA by means of the immunoSEQ Assay, a bias-controlled multiplex PCR. Per the source publication's procedure: Nucleated cell counts per sample were estimated from amplification of reference gene primers within the assay. To quantify the absolute abundance of each unique TCRbeta CDR3 rearrangement, sequence reads were collapsed and filtered. For each sample, productive Simpson clonality was calculated as the square root of Simpson's diversity index across productive rearrangements. The table was pulled from immuneACCESS by TCRdb, which kept in-frame rearrangements only. Such tables lose some clones; where checked, under half of the loss comes from unresolved V genes, and the rest has no known cause. V, J and clone size are taken as reported in that table, and D and trimming were inferred from the DNA itself. For this sample there are 150,000 to 200,000 clones; around nine tenths appear just once. 0.88% of the sample rests with the top ten.

For this clone: Its cognate antigen has yet to be identified. It has no much larger one-base neighbor in the sample; base qualities were not kept.

At the junction V is shortened by 7 bases and J by 6 bases, with 5 bases in between. The CDR3 runs 10 amino acids, cysteine and phenylalanine included. Left in the record is the CDR3 DNA by itself, 30 bases read in frame from the first base. The germline V gene sets CDR1 to MNHEY and CDR2 to SVGAGI. Samples from volunteer blood donors who had recovered from COVID-19 were contributed by a second Seattle source. Each collaborating institution followed its own protocols to collect whole blood in K2EDTA tubes. Collaborator samples were shipped for TCRbeta analysis as frozen whole blood, isolated PBMCs, or DNA extracted from either sample type.

Sequenced: peripheral blood. This receptor was taken from a woman between 18 and 30 years old who had recovered from COVID-19. The V and J genes are TRBV6-5 and TRBJ2-3; 5 matching bases give a weak D call of TRBD2. The DNA sequence is given as TGTGCCAGCACGGGGGATACGCAGTATTTT. The translation is CASTGDTQYF.